The 19 T cell receptor beta chains presented below share a single source sample, sequenced in a study of blood T cell repertoires in COVID-19. Some clones are missing from TCRdb's copy, which holds only in-frame ones; the method was immunoSEQ multiplex PCR. The sample has about 480,000 clones; 89% are singletons. Sequencing was carried out using peripheral blood. The receptors originated from a man aged 18 to 35 with COVID-19, enrolled during active disease.

The chain recombines TRBV11-2 with TRBJ2-1; D is uncertain. CDR1 is SGHAT and CDR2 is FQNNGV in the germline V gene. The CDR3 runs 15 residues. The V end lost 2 bases, the J end lost 4 bases, and 12 bases lay between the germline ends. CDR3 in amino acids: CASSLFETPYNEQFF. CDR3 in DNA: TGTGCCAGCAGCTTATTCGAGACACCATACAATGAGCAGTTCTTC.

Details on this clone: Other DNA sequences in this specimen translate into the identical CDR3. This rearrangement joins TRBV19 to TRBJ1-6, with TRBD1 as a possible D gene (5 bases). The V and J ends lost 3 bases and 6 bases respectively, with 6 bases between them. The CDR3 sequence is 13 residues long. CDR1 is LNHDA, CDR2 SQIVND, per germline (reference sequence). Here the CDR3 DNA reads TGTGCCAGTAGTATCCAGGGTAATTCACCCCTCCACTTT. This gives the protein CASSIQGNSPLHF.

The chain joins TRBV3-1 (or the pseudogene TRBV3-2) to TRBJ2-7; D possibly corresponds to TRBD2 (6 bases). Germline CDR1 reads LGHDT; CDR2 reads YNNKEL (reference sequence). The CDR3 is 13 residues long. Trimming took 1 base from V and 5 from J, leaving 9 bases between them. The CDR3 reads CASSQGRADEQYF. In DNA form, the CDR3 reads TGTGCCAGCAGCCAAGGGAGGGCCGACGAGCAGTACTTC.

The chain joins TRBV4-2 to TRBJ2-1; TRBD2 matches at 10 bases. J lost 7 bases, V lost 0 bases, and 6 bases had no gene match. Per the germline V gene, CDR1 is LGHNA and CDR2 is YNFKEQ. The CDR3 sequence is 16 residues long. The CDR3: CASSQDRTSGANEQFF. The CDR3 coding sequence is TGTGCCAGCAGCCAAGATCGGACTAGCGGCGCAAATGAGCAGTTCTTC.

The V gene is TRBV27, the J gene TRBJ1-5; D remains unclear. The germline gives CDR1 MNHEY, CDR2 SMNVEV (reference sequence). The V end was cut by 5 bases, the J end by 1 base, with 12 bases between. The CDR3 contains 15 residues. This CDR3 is CASSKHGGSNQPQHF. The CDR3 bases are TGTGCCAGCAGTAAACATGGAGGGAGCAATCAGCCCCAGCATTTT.

This chain uses TRBV19 with TRBJ2-1; no firm D call. V lost 4 bases to trimming and J lost 6 bases, with 13 bases between them. The CDR3 extends over 14 amino acids. Germline V gene sequence: CDR1 LNHDA, CDR2 SQIVND (reference sequence). This CDR3 reads CASSKSKPGNEQFF. The CDR3 DNA is TGTGCCAGTAGTAAATCGAAGCCAGGCAATGAGCAGTTCTTC.

The chain recombines TRBV6-5 with TRBJ1-2; 7 positions agree with TRBD1. CDR3 length: 13 amino acids. V lost 8 bases and J lost 2; bases outside the gene matches: 5. The germline V gene has CDR1 MNHEY and CDR2 SVGAGI. The CDR3, as DNA: TGTGCCAGCGGCCGACAGGGAAACTATGGCTACACCTTC. It translates to CASGRQGNYGYTF.

The J gene is TRBJ2-1, the V gene TRBV27, with 14 bases lining up with TRBD2. Germline-derived CDR1 and CDR2 are MNHEY and SMNVEV (reference sequence). Trimming at V came to 4 bases and at J to 8 bases, leaving 4 bases not matched to a gene. The CDR3 has 15 residues. The CDR3 sequence: CASSSPGLAGDEQFF. CDR3 sequence (DNA): TGTGCCAGCAGTTCCCCGGGACTAGCGGGAGATGAGCAGTTCTTC.

The rearrangement joins TRBV3-1 (or the pseudogene TRBV3-2) to TRBJ2-3; D call uncertain. The CDR3 covers 14 residues. CDR1 is LGHDT and CDR2 is YNNKEL in the germline V gene (reference sequence). Trimming shortened V by 2 bases and J by 2 bases, and 8 bases separated the two germline ends. The CDR3 spells CASSQRSSTDTQYF. The DNA for the CDR3 is TGTGCCAGCAGCCAACGAAGCTCCACAGATACGCAGTATTTT.

The CDR3 loop reads CASSLYDRGNQPQHF. The CDR3 bases are TGTGCCAGCAGCCTATATGACAGGGGTAATCAGCCCCAGCATTTT. This sequence joins TRBV5-6 and TRBJ1-5; the match to TRBD1 covers 8 bases. After removal of 4 bases from V and 4 bases from J, the junction contained 7 bases not matched to a gene. The CDR3 consists of 15 residues. Germline lookup yields CDR1 SGHDT and CDR2 YYEEEE.

This sequence joins TRBV7-9 and TRBJ2-7; 10 bases line up with TRBD2. J was trimmed by 6 bases and V by 2 bases; bases with no gene match: 4. Germline V CDR1 and CDR2: SEHNR, FQNEAQ (reference sequence). This CDR3 contains 14 residues. For the CDR3, the DNA is TGTGCCAGCAGCTTACCGGGACTAGCGACCGAGCAGTACTTC. Protein product: CASSLPGLATEQYF.

The J gene is TRBJ1-2, the V gene TRBV12-3 or TRBV12-4; tentative D call: TRBD1 (6 bases). This CDR3 region has 13 residues. V was shortened by 6 bases and J by 6 bases, with 14 bases between the two germline ends. The CDR3 DNA follows: TGTGCCAGCAGCTCCCAGGGGATGAATGGCTACACCTTC. This gives the protein CASSSQGMNGYTF.

The V call is TRBV15, the J call TRBJ1-4; maybe TRBD1 (6 bases). The ends were cut back, 0 bases at V and 8 bases at J, with 10 bases in the middle. The CDR3 loop spans 14 amino acids. The germline V gene has CDR1 LNHNV and CDR2 YYDKDF (reference sequence). CDR3 protein: CATSRDPQGEKLFF. The DNA of the CDR3 is TGTGCCACCAGCAGAGATCCCCAGGGGGAAAAACTGTTTTTT.

CDR3 region: CASSPWDRGLNTEAFF. The DNA of the CDR3 is TGTGCCAGCTCACCCTGGGACAGGGGGCTGAACACTGAAGCTTTCTTT. This chain links TRBV18 with TRBJ1-1; 12 nucleotides align to TRBD1. This CDR3 spans 16 amino acids. The germline V gene has CDR1 KGHSH and CDR2 LQKENI. The ends lost 3 bases at V and 0 bases at J; junction bases unmatched: 2.

The chain combines TRBV7-9 with TRBJ2-1, with a weak D call TRBD2 (5 bases). Germline V gene lookup returns CDR1 SEHNR and CDR2 FQNEAQ (reference sequence). The CDR3 length is 15 residues. Between the trimmed V and J ends, which lost 5 bases and 4 bases, there was a span of 15 bases. The CDR3 loop reads CASSTGDTGYNEQFF. CDR3 nucleotides: TGTGCCAGCAGCACCGGGGATACTGGGTACAATGAGCAGTTCTTC.

A single count supports this clone. This chain links TRBV19 with TRBJ2-2; 7 bases line up with TRBD1. Trimming at V came to 8 bases and at J to 1 base, leaving 4 bases not matched to a gene. The CDR3 contains 14 residues. Germline values: CDR1 LNHDA, CDR2 SQIVND (reference sequence). The CDR3 DNA reads TGTGCCAGTTATAACAGGGGGAACACCGGGGAGCTGTTTTTT. Its protein is CASYNRGNTGELFF.

The chain uses TRBV18 and TRBJ1-5; D remains unclear. V lost 2 bases, J lost 2 bases, and 13 bases lay in between. CDR3 size: 16 residues. Germline CDR1 and CDR2: KGHSH and LQKENI. CDR3 amino acids: CASSPGFGFGNQPQHF. CDR3 nucleotide sequence: TGTGCCAGCTCACCAGGTTTCGGGTTTGGCAATCAGCCCCAGCATTTT. The full variable domain, with the rest looked up from reference TRBV18 and TRBJ1-5, is NAGVMQNPRHLVRRRGQEARLRCSPMKGHSHVYWYRQLPEEGLKFMVYLQKENIIDESGMPKERFSAEFPKEGPSILRIQQVVRGDSAAYFCASSPGFGFGNQPQHFGDGTRLSIL.

The chain recombines TRBV21-1 with TRBJ2-5; the table's D gene call, TRBD2, was not cross checked with the DNA. TRBV21-1 is recorded as a pseudogene. There are 15 residues in the CDR3. CDR3 sequence (DNA): TGTGCCAGCAGCAAAAGGTCTGCGGTCGCGGAGACCCAGTACTTC. Encoded protein: CASSKRSAVAETQYF.

The chain combines TRBV27 with TRBJ2-7; 8 bases are shared with TRBD1. The CDR3 has 15 residues. Germline lookup yields CDR1 MNHEY and CDR2 SMNVEV (reference sequence). V shed 6 bases, J shed 3 bases, and the junction held 10 bases outside the gene matches. CDR3 sequence: CASRDRGQGIYEQYF. In DNA form, the CDR3 reads TGTGCCAGCAGGGATAGAGGACAGGGAATCTACGAGCAGTACTTC.